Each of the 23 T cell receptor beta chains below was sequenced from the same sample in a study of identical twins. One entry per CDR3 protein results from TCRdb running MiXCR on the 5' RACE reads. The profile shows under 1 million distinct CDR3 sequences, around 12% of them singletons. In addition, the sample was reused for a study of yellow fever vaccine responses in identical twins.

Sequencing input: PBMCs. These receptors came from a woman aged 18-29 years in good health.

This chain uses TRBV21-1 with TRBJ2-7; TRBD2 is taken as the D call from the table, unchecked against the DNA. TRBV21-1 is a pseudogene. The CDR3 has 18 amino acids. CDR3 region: CASSNAGTLKRGSYEQYF. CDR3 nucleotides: TGTGCCAGCAGCAACGCCGGGACTCTAAAGCGAGGCTCCTACGAGCAGTACTTC.

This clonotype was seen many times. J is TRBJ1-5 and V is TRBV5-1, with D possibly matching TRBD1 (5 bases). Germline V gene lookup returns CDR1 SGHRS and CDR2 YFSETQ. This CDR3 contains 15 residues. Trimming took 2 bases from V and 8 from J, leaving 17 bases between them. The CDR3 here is CASSFWGIEEEPQHF. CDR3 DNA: TGCGCCAGCAGCTTTTGGGGCATAGAAGAGGAGCCCCAGCATTTT.

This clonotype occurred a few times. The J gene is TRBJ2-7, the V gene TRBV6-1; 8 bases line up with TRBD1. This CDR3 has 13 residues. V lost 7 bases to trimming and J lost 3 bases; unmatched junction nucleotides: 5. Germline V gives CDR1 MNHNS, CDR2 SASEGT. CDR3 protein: CASKGTGNYEQYF. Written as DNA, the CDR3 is TGTGCCAGCAAAGGGACAGGAAACTACGAGCAGTACTTC.

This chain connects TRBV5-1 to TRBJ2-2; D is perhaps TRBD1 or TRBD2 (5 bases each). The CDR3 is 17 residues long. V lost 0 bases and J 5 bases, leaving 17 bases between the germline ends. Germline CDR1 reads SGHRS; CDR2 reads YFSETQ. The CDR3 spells CASSLESGQGRTGELFF. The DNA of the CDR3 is TGCGCCAGCAGCTTGGAATCGGGGCAGGGCCGTACCGGGGAGCTGTTTTTT.

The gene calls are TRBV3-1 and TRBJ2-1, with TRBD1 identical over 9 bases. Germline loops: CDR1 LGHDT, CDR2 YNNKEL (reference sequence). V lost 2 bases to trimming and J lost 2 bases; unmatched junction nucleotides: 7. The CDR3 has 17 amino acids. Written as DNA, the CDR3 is TGTGCCAGCAGCCAACCGTACAGGGGGCGCCCCTACAATGAGCAGTTCTTC. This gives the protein CASSQPYRGRPYNEQFF.

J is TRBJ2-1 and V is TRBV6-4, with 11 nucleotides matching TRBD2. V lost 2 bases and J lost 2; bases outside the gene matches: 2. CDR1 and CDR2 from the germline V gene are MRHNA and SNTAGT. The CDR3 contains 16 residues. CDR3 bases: TGTGCCAGCAGTGACCATAGCGGGAGGGCCTACAATGAGCAGTTCTTC. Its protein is CASSDHSGRAYNEQFF.

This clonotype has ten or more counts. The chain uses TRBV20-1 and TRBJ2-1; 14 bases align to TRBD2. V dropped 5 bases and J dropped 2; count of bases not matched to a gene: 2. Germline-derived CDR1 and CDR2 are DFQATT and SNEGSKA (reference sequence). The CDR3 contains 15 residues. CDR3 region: CSAGTSGGPYNEQFF. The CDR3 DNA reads TGCAGTGCTGGGACTAGCGGGGGACCCTACAATGAGCAGTTCTTC.

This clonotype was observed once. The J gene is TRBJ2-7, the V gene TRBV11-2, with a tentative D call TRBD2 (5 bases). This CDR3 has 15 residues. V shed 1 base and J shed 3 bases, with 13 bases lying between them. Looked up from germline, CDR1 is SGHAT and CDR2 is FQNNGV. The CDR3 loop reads CASSLVSTAVYEQYF. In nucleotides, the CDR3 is TGTGCCAGCAGCTTAGTCTCAACAGCGGTCTACGAGCAGTACTTC.

CDR3 sequence reads: CASGESGSYNEQFF. The CDR3 nucleotides read TGTGCTAGCGGCGAGAGCGGCTCCTACAATGAGCAGTTCTTC. V and J are TRBV10-3 and TRBJ2-1; D is perhaps TRBD2 (6 bases). This CDR3 is 14 amino acids long. Looked up from germline, CDR1 is ENHRY and CDR2 is SYGVKD.

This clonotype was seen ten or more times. The CDR3 spells CASSRDTTSGNEQFF. The DNA for the CDR3 is TGTGCCAGCAGTCGGGACACCACTAGCGGGAATGAGCAGTTCTTC. The rearrangement links TRBV6-4 to TRBJ2-1; the match to TRBD2 covers 9 bases. After removal of 5 bases from V and 7 bases from J, the junction contained 9 bases not matched to a gene. CDR3 length: 15 residues. From germline, CDR1 is MRHNA and CDR2 SNTAGT.

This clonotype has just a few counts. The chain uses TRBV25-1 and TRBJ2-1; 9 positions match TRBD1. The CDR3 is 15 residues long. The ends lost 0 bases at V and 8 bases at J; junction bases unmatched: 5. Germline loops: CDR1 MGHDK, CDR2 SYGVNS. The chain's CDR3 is CASSEYGNRGHEQFF. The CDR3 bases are TGTGCCAGCAGTGAATATGGAAACAGGGGGCATGAGCAGTTCTTC.

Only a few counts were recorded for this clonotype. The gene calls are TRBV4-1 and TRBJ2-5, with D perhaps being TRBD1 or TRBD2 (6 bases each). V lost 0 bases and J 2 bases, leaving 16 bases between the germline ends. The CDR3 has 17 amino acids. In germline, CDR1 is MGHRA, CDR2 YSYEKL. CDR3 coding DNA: TGCGCCAGCAGCCAAGATACGGGGGCCTCACTTCAAGAGACCCAGTACTTC. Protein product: CASSQDTGASLQETQYF.

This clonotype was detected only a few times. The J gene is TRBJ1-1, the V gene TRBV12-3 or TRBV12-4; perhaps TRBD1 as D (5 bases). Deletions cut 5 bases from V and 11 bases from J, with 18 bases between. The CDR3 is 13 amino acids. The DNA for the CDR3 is TGTGCCAGCAGTACGACTTCAGGGAACTCGGCTTTCTTT. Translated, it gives CASSTTSGNSAFF.

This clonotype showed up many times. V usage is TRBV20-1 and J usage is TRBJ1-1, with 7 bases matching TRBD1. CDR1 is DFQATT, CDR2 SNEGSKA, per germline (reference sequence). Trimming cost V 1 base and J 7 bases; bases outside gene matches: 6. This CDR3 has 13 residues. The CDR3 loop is CSARVAGGNEAFF. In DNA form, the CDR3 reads TGCAGTGCTAGAGTGGCAGGGGGTAATGAAGCTTTCTTT.

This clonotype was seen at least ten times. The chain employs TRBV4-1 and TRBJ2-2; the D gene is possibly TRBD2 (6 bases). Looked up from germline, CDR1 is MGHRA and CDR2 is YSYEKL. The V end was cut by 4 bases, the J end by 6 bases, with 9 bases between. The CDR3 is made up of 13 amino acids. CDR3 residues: CASSRSGSGELFF. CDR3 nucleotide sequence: TGCGCCAGCAGCCGGAGCGGGTCCGGGGAGCTGTTTTTT.

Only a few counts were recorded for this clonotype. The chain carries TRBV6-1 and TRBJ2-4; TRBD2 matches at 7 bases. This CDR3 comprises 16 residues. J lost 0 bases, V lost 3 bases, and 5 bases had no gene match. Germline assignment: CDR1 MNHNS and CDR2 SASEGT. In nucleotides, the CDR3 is TGTGCCAGCAGTGAGCAGCGGGACTTAGCCAAAAACATTCAGTACTTC. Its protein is CASSEQRDLAKNIQYF.

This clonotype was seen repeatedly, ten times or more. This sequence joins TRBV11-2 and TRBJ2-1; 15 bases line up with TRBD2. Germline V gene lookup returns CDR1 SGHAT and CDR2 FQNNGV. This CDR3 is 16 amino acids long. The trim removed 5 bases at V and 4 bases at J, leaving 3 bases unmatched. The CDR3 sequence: CASSPGTSGRYNEQFF. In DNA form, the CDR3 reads TGTGCCAGCAGCCCGGGGACTAGCGGGAGGTACAATGAGCAGTTCTTC. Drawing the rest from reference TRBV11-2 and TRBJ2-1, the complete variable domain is EAGVAQSPRYKIIEKRQSVAFWCNPISGHATLYWYQQILGQGPKLLIQFQNNGVVDDSQLPKDRFSAERLKGVDSTLKIQPAKLEDSAVYLCASSPGTSGRYNEQFFGPGTRLTVL.

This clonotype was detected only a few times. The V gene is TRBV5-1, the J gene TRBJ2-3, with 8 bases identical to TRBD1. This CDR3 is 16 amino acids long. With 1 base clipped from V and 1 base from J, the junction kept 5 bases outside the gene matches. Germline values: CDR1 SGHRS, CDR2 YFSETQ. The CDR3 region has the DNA TGCGCCAGCAGCTTGACCCAGGACAGGGGCACAGATACGCAGTATTTT. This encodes CASSLTQDRGTDTQYF.

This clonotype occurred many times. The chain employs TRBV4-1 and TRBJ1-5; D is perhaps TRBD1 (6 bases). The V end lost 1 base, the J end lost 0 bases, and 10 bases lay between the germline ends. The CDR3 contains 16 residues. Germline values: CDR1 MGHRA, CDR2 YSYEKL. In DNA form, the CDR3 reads TGCGCCAGCAGCCAAGGGACAGTAACTAGCAATCAGCCCCAGCATTTT. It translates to CASSQGTVTSNQPQHF.

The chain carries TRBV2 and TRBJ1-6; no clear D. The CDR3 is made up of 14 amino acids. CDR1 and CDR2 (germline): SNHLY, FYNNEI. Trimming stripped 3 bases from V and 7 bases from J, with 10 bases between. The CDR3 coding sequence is TGTGCCAGCAGTGAGTGGACGGTGAATTCACCCCTCCACTTT. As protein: CASSEWTVNSPLHF.

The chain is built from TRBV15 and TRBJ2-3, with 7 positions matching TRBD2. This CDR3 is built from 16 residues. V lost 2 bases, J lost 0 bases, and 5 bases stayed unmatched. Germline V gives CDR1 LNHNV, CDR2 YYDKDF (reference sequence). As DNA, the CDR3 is TGTGCCACCAGCAGACGGACTAGTACTAGCACAGATACGCAGTATTTT. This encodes CATSRRTSTSTDTQYF.

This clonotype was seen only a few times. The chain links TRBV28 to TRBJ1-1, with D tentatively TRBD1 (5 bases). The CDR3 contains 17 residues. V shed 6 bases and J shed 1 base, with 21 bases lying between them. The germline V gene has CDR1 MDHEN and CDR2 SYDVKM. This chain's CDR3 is CASRKTLRGRANTEAFF. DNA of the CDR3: TGTGCCAGCAGGAAAACCTTGAGAGGCAGGGCGAACACTGAAGCTTTCTTT.

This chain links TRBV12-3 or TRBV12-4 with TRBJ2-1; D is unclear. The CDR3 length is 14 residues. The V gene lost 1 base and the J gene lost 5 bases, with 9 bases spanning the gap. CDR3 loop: CASSLVRQDNEQFF. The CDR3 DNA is TGTGCCAGCAGTTTAGTGAGGCAAGACAATGAGCAGTTCTTC.